Presented here are 17 T cell receptor beta chains from one specimen sequenced in a study of shared clonotypes between healthy human individuals. Generated by immunoSEQ multiplex PCR, the TCRdb table keeps only in-frame clones and is missing some. This table holds 800,000 to 1,200,000 clones, around 78% found once. The material sequenced was memory CD4+ T cells from PBMCs. The subset was: CD45RA-negative fraction. The origin of the receptors is a man between 18 and 35 years old in good health. Some clones in this sample may be carry-over from other donors' samples.

The V call is TRBV9, the J call TRBJ1-2; TRBD1 matches at 8 bases. Germline trimming cut 4 bases from V and 1 base from J; bases unmatched to any gene: 3. The CDR3 loop spans 14 amino acids. Germline V CDR1 and CDR2: SGDLS, YYNGEE. The CDR3 DNA reads TGTGCCAGCAGCCGCGGACAGGGTAACTATGGCTACACCTTC. Protein: CASSRGQGNYGYTF.

The rearrangement joins TRBV27 to TRBJ2-3; perhaps TRBD2 as D (7 bases). Looked up from germline, CDR1 is MNHEY and CDR2 is SMNVEV (reference sequence). The ends were cut back, 5 bases at V and 1 base at J, with 19 bases in the middle. The CDR3 contains 17 residues. The CDR3 bases are TGTGCCAGCAGTGGAGGTTGGGGGGGCCCCCGCACAGATACGCAGTATTTT. Translating it yields CASSGGWGGPRTDTQYF.

This chain connects TRBV19 to TRBJ2-3; D is tentatively TRBD1 or TRBD2 (5 bases each). V was pared by 6 bases and J by 5 bases, with 6 bases between. CDR3 length: 11 amino acids. Germline lookup yields CDR1 LNHDA and CDR2 SQIVND (reference sequence). Here the CDR3 reads CASRGEDTQYF. The CDR3 DNA reads as TGTGCCAGTAGGGGGGAAGATACGCAGTATTTT. The variable domain in full, completed from reference TRBV19 and TRBJ2-3, reads DGGITQSPKYLFRKEGQNVTLSCEQNLNHDAMYWYRQDPGQGLRLIYYSQIVNDFQKGDIAEGYSVSREKKESFPLTVTSAQKNPTAFYLCASRGEDTQYFGPGTRLTVL.

This chain links TRBV7-8 with TRBJ2-5; TRBD2 agrees at 7 bases. V was clipped by 4 bases and J by 4 bases; unmatched bases: 6. CDR3 length: 14 residues. Germline loops: CDR1 SGHVS, CDR2 FQNEAQ. CDR3 loop: CASSSGIAGETQYF. CDR3 coding DNA: TGTGCCAGCAGCTCCGGGATAGCGGGAGAGACCCAGTACTTC.

The V call is TRBV29-1, the J call TRBJ2-1; the match to TRBD1 covers 9 bases. This CDR3 spans 16 amino acids. From germline, CDR1 is SQVTM and CDR2 ANQGSEA. The V gene end was trimmed by 6 bases and the J gene end by 5 bases; junction bases not matched to a gene: 14. In DNA form, the CDR3 reads TGCAGCGTATACCAAAGGGACAGGGCCTTCCACAATGAGCAGTTCTTC. This gives the protein CSVYQRDRAFHNEQFF.

This clone was observed a single time. CDR3 residues: CASSFPSAGNTIYF. CDR3 coding DNA: TGTGCCAGCAGCTTCCCCAGTGCAGGAAACACCATATATTTT. V and J are TRBV11-2 and TRBJ1-3; no clear D. Germline V lookup: CDR1 SGHAT, CDR2 FQNNGV. This CDR3 region has 14 residues. Trimming removed 3 bases at V and 4 bases at J, with 10 bases between.

The chain is built from TRBV20-1 and TRBJ2-3; unclear D gene. The CDR3 runs to 11 residues. CDR1 DFQATT and CDR2 SNEGSKA come from the germline V gene (reference sequence). V dropped 5 bases and J dropped 4 bases, with 7 bases sitting between them. In DNA, the CDR3 is TGCAGTGCTGCACCATCAGATACGCAGTATTTT. Protein: CSAAPSDTQYF.

This clone was detected a few times. This rearrangement joins TRBV9 to TRBJ2-7; unclear D gene. V lost 4 bases and J lost 1, with 12 bases in between. Germline CDR1 and CDR2: SGDLS and YYNGEE. This CDR3 has 14 amino acids. CDR3 sequence: CASSLTGLSYEQYF. CDR3 sequence (DNA): TGTGCCAGCAGCCTTACCGGGTTGTCCTACGAGCAGTACTTC.

This clone was recorded a few times. This chain connects TRBV27 to TRBJ1-4; D unclear. CDR1 is MNHEY and CDR2 is SMNVEV in the germline V gene (reference sequence). V was pared by 0 bases and J by 13 bases, with 9 bases between. CDR3 size: 12 residues. The CDR3 reads CASSLSEPRLFF. The CDR3 region has the DNA TGTGCCAGCAGTTTATCGGAACCGAGACTGTTTTTT. Variable domain in full (rest from reference TRBV27 and TRBJ1-4): EAQVTQNPRYLITVTGKKLTVTCSQNMNHEYMSWYRQDPGLGLRQIYYSMNVEVTDKGDVPEGYKVSRKEKRNFPLILESPSPNQTSLYFCASSLSEPRLFFGSGTQLSVL.

The chain employs TRBV28 and TRBJ2-5; D tentatively reads TRBD1 or TRBD2 (5 bases each). CDR1 and CDR2 (germline): MDHEN, SYDVKM. Deletions cut 5 bases from V and 9 bases from J, with 13 bases between. The CDR3 consists of 12 residues. This CDR3 is CASSTGTEAQYF. As DNA, the CDR3 is TGTGCCAGCAGTACCGGGACCGAGGCCCAGTACTTC.

The chain recombines TRBV9 with TRBJ2-7; no definite D call. Germline V CDR1 and CDR2: SGDLS, YYNGEE. The V gene lost 0 bases and the J gene lost 3 bases, with 13 bases spanning the gap. The CDR3 runs to 15 residues. The chain's CDR3 is CASSVGSDFYYEQYF. The CDR3 DNA reads TGTGCCAGCAGCGTAGGATCAGATTTCTACTACGAGCAGTACTTC. The complete variable domain, with remaining parts taken from reference TRBV9 and TRBJ2-7, reads DSGVTQTPKHLITATGQRVTLRCSPRSGDLSVYWYQQSLDQGLQFLIQYYNGEERAKGNILERFSAQQFPDLHSELNLSSLELGDSALYFCASSVGSDFYYEQYFGPGTRLTVT.

This clone was recorded once. The genes are TRBV5-4 and TRBJ2-5, with TRBD2 identical over 14 bases. J was trimmed by 3 bases and V by 6 bases; bases with no gene match: 4. The CDR3 runs 15 residues. CDR1 SGHNT and CDR2 YYREEE come from the germline V gene (reference sequence). The DNA for the CDR3 is TGTGCCAGCATCATGACTAGCGGGGGGGAAGAGACCCAGTACTTC. Translation gives CASIMTSGGEETQYF.

This clone was counted between two and nine times. The chain carries TRBV25-1 and TRBJ2-7; TRBD2 aligns across 9 bases. V lost 1 base, J lost 8 bases, and 6 bases stayed unmatched. The CDR3 sequence is 14 residues long. Germline-derived CDR1 and CDR2 are MGHDK and SYGVNS. CDR3 loop: CASSEFTSGRQQYF. The CDR3 nucleotides read TGTGCCAGCAGTGAATTTACGAGCGGGAGGCAGCAGTACTTC.

V gene TRBV4-1 combines with J gene TRBJ2-5; 10 positions match TRBD1. The CDR3 is 17 residues long. The junction had 12 bases not matched to a gene; V was cut back by 3 bases and J by 5 bases. Germline V gene sequence: CDR1 MGHRA, CDR2 YSYEKL. This CDR3 reads CASSQQGTGASWETQYF. Here the CDR3 DNA reads TGCGCCAGCAGCCAGCAAGGGACAGGGGCGTCTTGGGAGACCCAGTACTTC.

Comments on this clone: The same CDR3 is also encoded by other DNA sequences in this sample. The genes are TRBV5-1 and TRBJ2-3; TRBD2 agrees at 8 bases. Germline loops: CDR1 SGHRS, CDR2 YFSETQ. V was pared by 2 bases and J by 0 bases, with 5 bases of the junction left unmatched. This CDR3 contains 16 residues. The CDR3 nucleotides read TGCGCCAGCAGCTTAGGGTCTAGCGGGAGCACAGATACGCAGTATTTT. It is translated as CASSLGSSGSTDTQYF.

Here the CDR3 reads CASSLGPSGSYEQYF. The CDR3 DNA sequence: TGTGCCAGCAGCTTAGGTCCCAGCGGGTCCTACGAGCAGTACTTC. The gene calls are TRBV7-6 and TRBJ2-7; D may be TRBD2 (6 bases). V was shortened by 1 base and J by 1 base, with 11 bases between the two germline ends. Germline CDR1 and CDR2: SGHVS and FNYEAQ. The CDR3 totals 15 residues. The full variable domain, completed using reference TRBV7-6 and TRBJ2-7, is GAGVSQSPRYKVTKRGQDVALRCDPISGHVSLYWYRQALGQGPEFLTYFNYEAQQDKSGLPNDRFSAERPEGSISTLTIQRTEQRDSAMYRCASSLGPSGSYEQYFGPGTRLTVT.

The rearrangement links TRBV7-8 to TRBJ2-7; no definite D call. Between the trimmed V and J ends, which lost 1 base and 3 bases, there was a span of 7 bases. Per the germline V gene, CDR1 is SGHVS and CDR2 is FQNEAQ. The CDR3 has 13 amino acids. CDR3: CASSLGHLYEQYF. The CDR3 nucleotides read TGTGCCAGCAGCTTAGGACACCTCTACGAGCAGTACTTC.